This T cell receptor (beta chain) was profiled in a study of OX40 agonist ivuxolimab in advanced cancers. Using immunoSEQ multiplex PCR, the repertoire was profiled, and TCRdb retains in-frame clones only, with some absent. The table lists more than 65,000 clones, approximately 92% of them singletons. CDR3 length equals 16 residues. Germline V lookup: CDR1 SGHTA, CDR2 FQGNSA. Trimming removed 5 bases from V and 0 bases from J; junction bases left unmatched: 3. The TCR sequence derives from an adult with an advanced solid tumor such as melanoma, head and neck, liver or kidney cancer. The chain has TRBV7-2 and TRBJ1-3; TRBD1 agrees at 11 bases. The material was CD4+ or CD8+ T cells sorted from blood, obtained in a trial of the OX40 agonist ivuxolimab. Written as DNA, the CDR3 is TGTGCCAGCAGCCTCGGGACAGGGGGCTCTGGAAACACCATATATTTT. It yields the protein CASSLGTGGSGNTIYF.